These 10 T cell receptor beta chains were all obtained from the same sample, sequenced in a study of T cell responses to AZD1222 COVID-19 vaccine. Profiled with immunoSEQ multiplex PCR; TCRdb holds only in-frame clones, not every one. The profile covers 150,000 or so clones, with approximately 90% appearing a single time and just under 7% taken by the ten largest. Sequencing was performed on peripheral blood, taken after recovery from COVID-19. These receptors were taken from an adult who had recovered from COVID-19.

The CDR3 is CASSAGAARETQYF. For the CDR3, the DNA is TGTGCCAGCAGCGCGGGGGCGGCCCGCGAGACCCAGTACTTC. This chain links TRBV9 with TRBJ2-5; TRBD1 or TRBD2 may be the D gene (6 bases each). Per germline, CDR1 SGDLS and CDR2 YYNGEE. The CDR3 contains 14 residues. V was clipped by 3 bases and J by 5 bases, with 14 bases between them.

This clone was recorded a few times. This chain uses TRBV3-1 (or the pseudogene TRBV3-2) with TRBJ1-1; a possible D gene is TRBD1 (6 bases). Between the trimmed V and J ends, which lost 4 bases and 5 bases, there was a span of 11 bases. The CDR3 has 13 residues. Germline CDR1 LGHDT, CDR2 YNNKEL (reference sequence). CDR3 region: CASSRLGGTEAFF. The CDR3 DNA sequence: TGTGCCAGCAGCCGGCTAGGGGGAACTGAAGCTTTCTTT.

This clone appeared a few times. This rearrangement joins TRBV5-4 to TRBJ1-1, with a weak D call TRBD1 (6 bases). Between the trimmed V and J ends, which lost 4 bases and 4 bases, there was a span of 14 bases. CDR1 and CDR2 from the germline V gene are SGHNT and YYREEE (reference sequence). CDR3 size: 14 residues. CDR3 amino acids: CASSTTGRSTEAFF. The CDR3 DNA follows: TGTGCCAGCAGCACCACAGGGCGAAGCACTGAAGCTTTCTTT.

In nucleotides, the CDR3 is TGTGCCGCGGGGCGCGGGGGGGGAGTCAATGAGCAGTTCTTC. Its translation is CAAGRGGGVNEQFF. The V call is TRBV27, the J call TRBJ2-1; 9 bases line up with TRBD2. The CDR3 runs 14 residues. Trimming at V came to 11 bases and at J to 6 bases, leaving 11 bases not matched to a gene. Germline assignment: CDR1 MNHEY and CDR2 SMNVEV (reference sequence).

This clone occurred a few times. This chain links TRBV28 with TRBJ1-2, with 9 bases matching TRBD1. V lost 7 bases, J lost 4 bases, and 7 bases stayed unmatched. This CDR3 is 14 amino acids long. Germline V gives CDR1 MDHEN, CDR2 SYDVKM. CDR3 bases: TGTGCCAGCACCCGGACAGGGGCTTTCTATGGCTACACCTTC. Protein product: CASTRTGAFYGYTF.

V is TRBV9 and J is TRBJ1-1; 8 bases are a match to TRBD1. The CDR3 has 15 residues. Germline trimming cut 0 bases from V and 7 bases from J; bases unmatched to any gene: 8. CDR1 and CDR2 (germline): SGDLS, YYNGEE. The CDR3 loop reads CASSVEGQAGNEAFF. The CDR3 DNA reads TGTGCCAGCAGCGTAGAGGGACAGGCGGGGAATGAAGCTTTCTTT.

This chain links TRBV28 with TRBJ2-7; 7 bases map to TRBD1. This CDR3 is 17 amino acids long. V shed 3 bases, J shed 1 base, and the junction held 12 bases outside the gene matches. Germline lookup yields CDR1 MDHEN and CDR2 SYDVKM. CDR3 residues: CASSFSRTAGGSYEQYF. CDR3 DNA: TGTGCCAGCAGTTTCAGTAGGACCGCAGGGGGTTCCTACGAGCAGTACTTC.

This chain uses TRBV2 with TRBJ1-1; D uncertain. In germline, CDR1 is SNHLY, CDR2 FYNNEI. V lost 7 bases to trimming and J lost 6 bases, with 12 bases between them. This CDR3 contains 12 residues. The CDR3 coding sequence is TGTGCCAGCAAAGTGCGGGTCGCTGAAGCTTTCTTT. Protein: CASKVRVAEAFF.

The CDR3 DNA follows: TGTGCCAGCAGTTACTCGACGAATGAAAAACTGTTTTTT. Residues: CASSYSTNEKLFF. The V call is TRBV6-2 or TRBV6-3, the J call TRBJ1-4, with unresolved D. The germline CDR1 and CDR2 sequences are MNHEY and SVGEGT. V lost 0 bases, J lost 5 bases, and 4 bases lay in between. This CDR3 is built from 13 residues.

The genes are TRBV6-6 and TRBJ2-3; TRBD1 aligns across 8 bases. After removal of 2 bases from V and 4 bases from J, the junction contained 2 bases not matched to a gene. Germline V lookup: CDR1 MNHNY, CDR2 SVGAGI (reference sequence). The CDR3 contains 14 residues. CDR3 protein: CASSYPTGADTQYF. The CDR3 region has the DNA TGTGCCAGCAGTTACCCGACAGGGGCAGATACGCAGTATTTT.